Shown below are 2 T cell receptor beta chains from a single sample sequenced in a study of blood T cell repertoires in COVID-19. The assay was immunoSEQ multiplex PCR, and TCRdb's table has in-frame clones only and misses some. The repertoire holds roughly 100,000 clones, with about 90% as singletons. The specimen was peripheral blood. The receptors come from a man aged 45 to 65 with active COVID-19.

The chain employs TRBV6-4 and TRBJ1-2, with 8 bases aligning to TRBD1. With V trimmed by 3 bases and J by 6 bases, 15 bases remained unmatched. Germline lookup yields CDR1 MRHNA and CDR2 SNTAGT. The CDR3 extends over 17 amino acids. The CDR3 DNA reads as TGTGCCAGCAGTGAAGACCTCTTCGGACAGGGTCGGGATGGCTACACCTTC. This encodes CASSEDLFGQGRDGYTF.

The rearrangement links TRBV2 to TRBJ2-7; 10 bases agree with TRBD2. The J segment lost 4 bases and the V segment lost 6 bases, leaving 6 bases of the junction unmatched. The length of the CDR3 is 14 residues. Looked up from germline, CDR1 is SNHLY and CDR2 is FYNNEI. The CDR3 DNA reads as TGTGCCAGCAGCCCGGGACTAGCGCGGTACGAGCAGTACTTC. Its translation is CASSPGLARYEQYF.